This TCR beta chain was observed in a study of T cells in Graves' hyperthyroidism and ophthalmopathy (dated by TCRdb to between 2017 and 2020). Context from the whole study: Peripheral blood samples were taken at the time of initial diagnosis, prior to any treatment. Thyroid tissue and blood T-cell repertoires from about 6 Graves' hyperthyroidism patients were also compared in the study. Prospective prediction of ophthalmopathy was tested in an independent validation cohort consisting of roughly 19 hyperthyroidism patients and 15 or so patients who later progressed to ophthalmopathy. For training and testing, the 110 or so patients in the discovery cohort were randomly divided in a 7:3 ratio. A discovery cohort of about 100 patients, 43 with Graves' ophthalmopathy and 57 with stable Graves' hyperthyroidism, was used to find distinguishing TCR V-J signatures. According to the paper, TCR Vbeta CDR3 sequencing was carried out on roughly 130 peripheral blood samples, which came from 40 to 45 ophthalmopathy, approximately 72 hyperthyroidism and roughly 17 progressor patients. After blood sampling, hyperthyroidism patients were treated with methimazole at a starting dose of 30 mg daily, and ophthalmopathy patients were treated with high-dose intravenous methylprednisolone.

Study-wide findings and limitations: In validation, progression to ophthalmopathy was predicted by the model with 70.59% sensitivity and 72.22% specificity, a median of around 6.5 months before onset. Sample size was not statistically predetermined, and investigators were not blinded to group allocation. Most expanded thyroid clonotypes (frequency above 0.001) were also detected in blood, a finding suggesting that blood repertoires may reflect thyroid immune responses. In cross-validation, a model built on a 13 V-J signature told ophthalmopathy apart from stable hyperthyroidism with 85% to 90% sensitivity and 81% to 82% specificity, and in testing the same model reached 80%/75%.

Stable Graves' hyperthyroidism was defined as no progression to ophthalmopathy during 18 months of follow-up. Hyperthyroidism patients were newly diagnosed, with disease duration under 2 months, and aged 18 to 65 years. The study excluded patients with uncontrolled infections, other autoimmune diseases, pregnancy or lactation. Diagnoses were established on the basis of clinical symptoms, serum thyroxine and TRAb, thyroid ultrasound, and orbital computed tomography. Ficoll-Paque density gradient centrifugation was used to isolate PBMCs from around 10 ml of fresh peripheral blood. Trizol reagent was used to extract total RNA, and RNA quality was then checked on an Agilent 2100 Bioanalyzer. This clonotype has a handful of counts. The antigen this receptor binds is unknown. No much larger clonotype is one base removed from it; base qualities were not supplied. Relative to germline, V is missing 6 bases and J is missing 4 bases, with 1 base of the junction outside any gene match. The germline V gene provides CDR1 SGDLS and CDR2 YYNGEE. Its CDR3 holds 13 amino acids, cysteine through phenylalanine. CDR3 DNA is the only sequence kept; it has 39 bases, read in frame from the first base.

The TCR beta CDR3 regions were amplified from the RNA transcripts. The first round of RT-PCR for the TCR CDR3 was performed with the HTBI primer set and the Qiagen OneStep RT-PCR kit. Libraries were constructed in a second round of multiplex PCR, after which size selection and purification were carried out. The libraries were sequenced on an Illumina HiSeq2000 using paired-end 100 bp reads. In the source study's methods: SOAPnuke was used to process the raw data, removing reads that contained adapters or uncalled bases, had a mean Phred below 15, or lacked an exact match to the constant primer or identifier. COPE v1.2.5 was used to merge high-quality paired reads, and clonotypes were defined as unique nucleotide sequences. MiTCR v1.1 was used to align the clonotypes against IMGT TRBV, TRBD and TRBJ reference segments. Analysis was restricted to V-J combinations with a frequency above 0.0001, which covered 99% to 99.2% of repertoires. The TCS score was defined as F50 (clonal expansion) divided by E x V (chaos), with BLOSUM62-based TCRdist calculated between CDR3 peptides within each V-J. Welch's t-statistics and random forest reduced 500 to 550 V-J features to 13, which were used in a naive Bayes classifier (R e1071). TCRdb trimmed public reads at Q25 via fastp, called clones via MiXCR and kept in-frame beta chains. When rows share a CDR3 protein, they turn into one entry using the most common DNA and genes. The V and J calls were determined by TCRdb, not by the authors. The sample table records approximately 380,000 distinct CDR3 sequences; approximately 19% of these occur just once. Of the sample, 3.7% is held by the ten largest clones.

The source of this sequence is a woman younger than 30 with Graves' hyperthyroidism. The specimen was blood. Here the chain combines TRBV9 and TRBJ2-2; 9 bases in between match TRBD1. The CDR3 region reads CASKQGATGELFF. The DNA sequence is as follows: TGTGCCAGCAAACAGGGGGCCACCGGGGAGCTGTTTTTT.